The 17 T cell receptor beta chains reported below all come from one sample, sequenced in a study of cytomegalovirus exposure and HLA in healthy donors. This PCR relied on a set of 60 Vbeta primers and 13 Jbeta primers. Method: immunoSEQ multiplex PCR; TCRdb's copy keeps in-frame clones and lacks some. The data contain about 190,000 clones, approximately 11% of them singletons. Sequencing was carried out using PBMCs. Receptor source: a man in his fifties in good health and CMV-seropositive.

The chain links TRBV18 to TRBJ1-3; 7 bases map to TRBD1. The trim removed 6 bases at V and 2 bases at J, leaving 4 bases unmatched. In germline, CDR1 is KGHSH, CDR2 LQKENI. There are 14 residues in the CDR3. CDR3 bases: TGTGCCAGCTCGCGCGACAGGGCTGGAAACACCATATATTTT. This sequence encodes CASSRDRAGNTIYF. The whole variable domain, filled in from reference TRBV18 and TRBJ1-3, reads NAGVMQNPRHLVRRRGQEARLRCSPMKGHSHVYWYRQLPEEGLKFMVYLQKENIIDESGMPKERFSAEFPKEGPSILRIQQVVRGDSAAYFCASSRDRAGNTIYFGEGSWLTVV.

The table lists this clone with a few counts. The rearrangement uses TRBV9 and TRBJ1-4; 8 bases are a match to TRBD1. This CDR3 has 14 residues. Germline CDR1 SGDLS, CDR2 YYNGEE. V lost 8 bases, J lost 6 bases, and 9 bases stayed unmatched. CDR3 nucleotide sequence: TGTGCCAGTTCTCAGGGGGCGGGAGATGAAAAACTGTTTTTT. It yields the protein CASSQGAGDEKLFF. The full variable domain, completed using reference TRBV9 and TRBJ1-4, is DSGVTQTPKHLITATGQRVTLRCSPRSGDLSVYWYQQSLDQGLQFLIQYYNGEERAKGNILERFSAQQFPDLHSELNLSSLELGDSALYFCASSQGAGDEKLFFGSGTQLSVL.

The chain combines TRBV5-6 with TRBJ2-7, with D possibly TRBD2 on 7 matching bases. The CDR3 is made up of 15 amino acids. V gave up 6 bases and J gave up 3 bases, with 19 bases separating them. Germline V CDR1 and CDR2: SGHDT, YYEEEE. CDR3 nucleotides: TGTGCCAGCACCATGGGGGGCGGGGGCTACTACGAGCAGTACGTC. It is translated as CASTMGGGGYYEQYV.

This clone has just a few counts. The gene calls are TRBV11-3 and TRBJ2-5; D perhaps matches TRBD2 (5 bases). This CDR3 comprises 14 residues. Germline values: CDR1 SGHNT, CDR2 YENEEA. V was pared by 1 base and J by 5 bases, with 11 bases between. The CDR3 spells CASSLGYGEETQYF. CDR3 sequence (DNA): TGTGCCAGCAGCTTAGGGTACGGGGAGGAGACCCAGTACTTC. Full variable domain (rest looked up from reference TRBV11-3 and TRBJ2-5): EAGVVQSPRYKIIEKKQPVAFWCNPISGHNTLYWYLQNLGQGPELLIRYENEEAVDDSQLPKDRFSAERLKGVDSTLKIQPAELGDSAVYLCASSLGYGEETQYFGPGTRLLVL.

This clone was detected only a few times. The gene calls are TRBV6-1 and TRBJ1-2; the D is unclear. The V gene lost 5 bases and the J gene lost 3 bases, with 10 bases spanning the gap. The germline V gene encodes CDR1 MNHNS and CDR2 SASEGT. The CDR3 has 13 amino acids. The CDR3 DNA sequence: TGTGCCAGCAGTCCTCTTGGCCACTATGGCTACACCTTC. Amino acids: CASSPLGHYGYTF.

The table lists this clone with a few counts. This chain connects TRBV28 to TRBJ2-5; D possibly corresponds to TRBD1 (8 bases). V was pared by 3 bases and J by 5 bases, with 22 bases between. Germline V lookup: CDR1 MDHEN, CDR2 SYDVKM. This CDR3 region has 17 residues. This chain's CDR3 is CASSFHRQGPGGETQYF. The CDR3 bases are TGTGCCAGCAGTTTTCACAGACAGGGGCCCGGGGGGGAGACCCAGTACTTC.

This clone came up a few times. J is TRBJ2-5 and V is TRBV5-6; 9 nucleotides agree with TRBD2. Per germline, CDR1 SGHDT and CDR2 YYEEEE. J was trimmed by 5 bases and V by 3 bases; bases with no gene match: 8. The CDR3 contains 15 residues. CDR3 sequence: CASSSSGIGGETQYF. The CDR3 DNA follows: TGTGCCAGCAGCTCTAGCGGGATTGGGGGGGAGACCCAGTACTTC.

This clone turned up a few times. This sequence joins TRBV9 and TRBJ2-3, with TRBD2 matching 7 bases. The V gene's germline CDR1 is SGDLS and CDR2 YYNGEE. The CDR3 runs to 15 residues. V shed 0 bases, J shed 0 bases, and the junction held 1 base outside the gene matches. The CDR3 DNA follows: TGTGCCAGCAGCGTAGTGGGGGGGAGCACAGATACGCAGTATTTT. This sequence encodes CASSVVGGSTDTQYF.

The chain employs TRBV7-2 and TRBJ2-7; D might be TRBD2 (6 bases). With 4 bases removed from V and 2 bases from J, the gap between germline ends came to 9 bases. The CDR3 loop spans 13 amino acids. CDR1 and CDR2 from the germline V gene are SGHTA and FQGNSA. The CDR3 reads CASSWRAAYEQYF. CDR3 bases: TGTGCCAGCAGCTGGAGGGCTGCCTACGAGCAGTACTTC.

Remarks on this clone: Since the CDR3 does not end with the conserved phenylalanine or tryptophan, this likely comes from a read error. This rearrangement joins TRBV5-6 to TRBJ1-1; 9 bases are a match to TRBD1. Germline loops: CDR1 SGHDT, CDR2 YYEEEE. The V and J ends lost 5 bases and 5 bases, in that order; junction bases with no gene match: 10. The CDR3 sequence is 15 residues long. The CDR3 protein is CASSENRGPGTEAFL. In DNA, the CDR3 is TGTGCCAGCAGTGAGAACAGGGGGCCTGGGACTGAAGCTTTCTTG.

This chain links TRBV4-3 with TRBJ1-5, with TRBD1 as a possible D gene (5 bases). This CDR3 spans 13 amino acids. Germline CDR1 is LGHNA and CDR2 is YSLEER. V was trimmed by 0 bases and J by 11 bases, leaving 11 bases between them. The CDR3 loop reads CASSQDEGRAQHF. CDR3 sequence (DNA): TGCGCCAGCAGCCAAGATGAGGGGAGGGCCCAGCATTTT.

This clone was seen a few times. This chain links TRBV6-5 with TRBJ2-3; 7 bases line up with TRBD2. Germline assignment: CDR1 MNHEY and CDR2 SVGAGI. There are 15 residues in the CDR3. Trimming at V came to 6 bases and at J to 2 bases, leaving 8 bases not matched to a gene. CDR3 sequence: CASRRSGGSTDTQYF. The CDR3 bases are TGTGCCAGCAGACGGTCCGGGGGGTCCACAGATACGCAGTATTTT.

This clone was seen only a few times. This chain joins TRBV28 and TRBJ1-4; tentative D call: TRBD1 (5 bases). V lost 8 bases and J lost 7, with 14 bases in between. The CDR3 loop spans 13 amino acids. Germline CDR1 reads MDHEN; CDR2 reads SYDVKM. The CDR3 DNA is TGTGCCAGCTGTGGGGCAGTGCGTGAAAAACTGTTTTTT. Its protein product is CASCGAVREKLFF.

The chain has TRBV10-3 and TRBJ2-1; 11 bases match TRBD2. CDR1 is ENHRY and CDR2 is SYGVKD in the germline V gene. Trimming took 6 bases from V and 7 from J; bases not matched to a gene: 2. The CDR3 spans 13 residues. CDR3 sequence (DNA): TGTGCCATCAGACTAGCGGGGGAGAATGAGCAGTTCTTC. It specifies CAIRLAGENEQFF.

Only a few counts were recorded for this clone. V is TRBV27 and J is TRBJ2-7; 8 bases are a match to TRBD1. CDR1 is MNHEY and CDR2 is SMNVEV in the germline V gene (reference sequence). The CDR3 sequence is 16 residues long. V gave up 6 bases and J gave up 4 bases; unmatched junction bases: 14. The CDR3 coding sequence is TGTGCCAGCAGACTCGACAGGGGCGGGAAGAGATACGAGCAGTACTTC. Residues: CASRLDRGGKRYEQYF.

J is TRBJ2-4 and V is TRBV19, with TRBD1 matching over 11 bases. Germline V CDR1 and CDR2: LNHDA, SQIVND (reference sequence). The CDR3 length is 14 residues. The trim removed 3 bases at V and 8 bases at J, leaving 3 bases unmatched. The CDR3 DNA sequence: TGTGCCAGTAGTATTGGACAGGGGGCAGACATTCAGTACTTC. Its protein product is CASSIGQGADIQYF.

This chain connects TRBV4-1 to TRBJ2-3; 10 bases are shared with TRBD1. Germline assignment: CDR1 MGHRA and CDR2 YSYEKL. With 0 bases clipped from V and 0 bases from J, the junction kept 6 bases outside the gene matches. The CDR3 is 18 amino acids. Written as DNA, the CDR3 is TGCGCCAGCAGCCAAGATTCGAGGGGACAGGGGAGCACAGATACGCAGTATTTT. It translates to CASSQDSRGQGSTDTQYF.